These T cell receptor beta chains were read from a single sample in a study of blood T cell repertoires in COVID-19. Assay used: immunoSEQ multiplex PCR; TCRdb lists only in-frame clones, some missing. This table has about 170,000 clones, almost 85% appearing once. Sequencing was done on a sample of peripheral blood. These receptors were taken from a woman older than 75 with acute or convalescent COVID-19. Both conserved end residues are part of each CDR3. The order of the fields is clone size, D gene, J gene, V gene, CDR3 DNA, CDR3 protein. The D gene is left open where the match is weak. Expanded clones are given a class, and other clones once, few, many or no size at all.

>NA|TRBD1|TRBJ2-1|TRBV5-1
TGCGCCAGCAGCCAGGGACAGGGCTCCTACAATGAGCAGTTCTTC
CASSQGQGSYNEQFF
>NA|TRBD1|TRBJ1-6|TRBV24-1
TGTGCCACCAGTGCCCGGAGGACAGGGGATAATTCACCCCTCCACTTT
CATSARRTGDNSPLHF
>NA|TRBD1|TRBJ2-3|TRBV9
TGTGCCAGCAGCGTCCGGGACAGGAGCACAGATACGCAGTATTTT
CASSVRDRSTDTQYF
>few|NA|TRBJ1-3|TRBV6-5
TGTGCCAGCAAGATTGGGGGGAACTCTGGAAACACCATATATTTT
CASKIGGNSGNTIYF
>NA|NA|TRBJ1-2|TRBV27
TGTGCCAGCAGTTTTTTGGGGGCGCGAAGGTATGGCTACACCTTC
CASSFLGARRYGYTF
>NA|NA|TRBJ2-6|TRBV10-3
TGTGCCATCAGTGATTATGGAGGCAGGGGGACTTCTGGGGCCAACGTCCTGACTTTC
CAISDYGGRGTSGANVLTF
>NA|NA|TRBJ1-5|TRBV5-6
TGTGCCAGCAGCCGGAACAGGGAAGTCTTGAGCAATCAGCCCCAGCATTTT
CASSRNREVLSNQPQHF
>NA|TRBD1|TRBJ2-4|TRBV10-2
TGCGCCAGCAGTGAGCCGGACAGGGTCAAGTACTTC
CASSEPDRVKYF
>NA|TRBD2|TRBJ2-3|TRBV7-8
TGTGCCAGCAGCTCCCGAGCGGGAGGCACAGATACGCAGTATTTT
CASSSRAGGTDTQYF
>NA|NA|TRBJ2-2|TRBV9
TGTGCCAGCAGCGTTCGGGTAGCCCCGAACACCGGGGAGCTGTTTTTT
CASSVRVAPNTGELFF
>once|NA|TRBJ2-1|TRBV7-2
TGTGCCAGCAGCTTAGTCGGGAGCTCCTACAATGAGCAGTTCTTC
CASSLVGSSYNEQFF
>NA|NA|TRBJ2-7|TRBV19
TGTGCCAGTAGTAATGCGGCCTACGAGCAGTACTTC
CASSNAAYEQYF
>NA|TRBD1|TRBJ1-5|TRBV7-8
TGTGCCAGCAGCTTCAGGTCGCAGGGGGCTCTGGGCAATCAGCCCCAGCATTTT
CASSFRSQGALGNQPQHF
>NA|NA|TRBJ2-3|TRBV5-5
TGTGCCAGCAGCTTGGGTTCAGGACCAGGAGGGGCAGATACGCAGTATTTT
CASSLGSGPGGADTQYF
>few|TRBD1|TRBJ1-1|TRBV4-1
TGCGCCAGCAGCCCACCCGGGACAGCGAACACTGAAGCTTTCTTT
CASSPPGTANTEAFF